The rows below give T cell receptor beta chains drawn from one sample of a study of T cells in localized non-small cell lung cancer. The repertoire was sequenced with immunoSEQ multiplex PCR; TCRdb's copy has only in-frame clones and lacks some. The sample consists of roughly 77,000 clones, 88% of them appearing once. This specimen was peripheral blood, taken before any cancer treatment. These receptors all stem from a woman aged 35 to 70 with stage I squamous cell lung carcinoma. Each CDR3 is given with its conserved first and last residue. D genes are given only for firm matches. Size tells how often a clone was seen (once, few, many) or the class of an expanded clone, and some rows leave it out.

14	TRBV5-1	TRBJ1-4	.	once	TGCGCCAGCAGCTTGTCAGGGGTAGGAGAAAAACTGTTTTTT	CASSLSGVGEKLFF
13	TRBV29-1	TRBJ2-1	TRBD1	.	TGCAGCGTTTATGGACAGGGTATCAATGAGCAGTTCTTC	CSVYGQGINEQFF
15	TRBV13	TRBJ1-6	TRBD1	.	TGTGCCAGCAGCCGTGGACAGGGGGCTGATTCACCCCTCCACTTT	CASSRGQGADSPLHF
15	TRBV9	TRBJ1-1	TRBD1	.	TGTGCCAGCAGCGTAGGACAGGGAAGGCGGACTGAAGCTTTCTTT	CASSVGQGRRTEAFF
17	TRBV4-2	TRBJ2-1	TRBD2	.	TGTGCCAGCAGCCAGGATACTAGCGGGGGGGCGATCTGGGAGCAGTTCTTC	CASSQDTSGGAIWEQFF
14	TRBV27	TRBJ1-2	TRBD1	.	TGTGCCAGCAGTGTACAGGGGGCCACCGCTGGCTACACCTTC	CASSVQGATAGYTF
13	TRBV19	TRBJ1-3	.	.	TGTGCCAGCAGGAGAGTCTCTGGAAACACCATATATTTT	CASRRVSGNTIYF
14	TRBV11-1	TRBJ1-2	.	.	TGTGCCAGCAGCAGGGACTCCCCTAACTATGGCTACACCTTC	CASSRDSPNYGYTF
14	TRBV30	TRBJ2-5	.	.	TGTGCCTGGAGTGTACGGCTGTTCCAAGAGACCCAGTACTTC	CAWSVRLFQETQYF
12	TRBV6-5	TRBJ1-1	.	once	TGTGCCAGCAGTTACTCAGACACTGAAGCTTTCTTT	CASSYSDTEAFF
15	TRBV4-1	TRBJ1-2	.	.	TGCGCCAGCAGCCAAGATCGAAGGACGGACTATGGCTACACCTTC	CASSQDRRTDYGYTF
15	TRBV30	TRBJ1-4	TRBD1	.	TGTGCCTGGAGCCCCCAGGGACAGGGGAATGAAAAACTGTTTTTT	CAWSPQGQGNEKLFF
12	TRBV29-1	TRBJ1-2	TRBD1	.	TGCAGCGTTGGGGACAGGAACTATGGCTACACCTTC	CSVGDRNYGYTF
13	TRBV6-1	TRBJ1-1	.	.	TGTGCCAGCAGTGAAGGGCAGGGGTTAAAAGCTTTCTTT	CASSEGQGLKAFF
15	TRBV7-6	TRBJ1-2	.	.	TGTGCCAGCAGCTTAGGTGCAGGGGTCACCTATGGCTACACCTTC	CASSLGAGVTYGYTF
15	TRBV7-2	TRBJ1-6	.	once	TGTGCCAGCAGCTACAACTGGGGGCCCGGTTCACCCCTCCACTTT	CASSYNWGPGSPLHF
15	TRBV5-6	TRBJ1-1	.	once	TGTGCCAGCAGCTGGTCTGATAGGTGGAATACTGAAGCTTTCTTT	CASSWSDRWNTEAFF
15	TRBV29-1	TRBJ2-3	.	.	TGCAGCGTTACCGGGAGCCTCTCGGTCACAGATACGCAGTATTTT	CSVTGSLSVTDTQYF
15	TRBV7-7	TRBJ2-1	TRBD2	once	TGTGCTAGCAGCTTAACGGCGGGGGGGAACAATGAGCAGTTCTTC	CASSLTAGGNNEQFF
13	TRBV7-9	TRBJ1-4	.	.	TGTGCCAGCAGCTTTGAGGCTAATGAAAAACTGTTTTTT	CASSFEANEKLFF
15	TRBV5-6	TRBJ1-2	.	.	TGTGCCAGCAGCGAGCCGGCAGACCTCTTAGCGAGGTACTCCTTC	CASSEPADLLARYSF
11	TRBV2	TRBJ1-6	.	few	TGTGCCAGCCGGTGGAATTCACCCCTCCACTTT	CASRWNSPLHF
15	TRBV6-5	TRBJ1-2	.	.	TGTGCCAGCAGTTACTCTTCAGGGCTTAACTATGGCTACACCTTC	CASSYSSGLNYGYTF
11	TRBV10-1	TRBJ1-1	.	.	TGCGCCAGCAGAGGGGACACTGAAGCTTTCTTT	CASRGDTEAFF
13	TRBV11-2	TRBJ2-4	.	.	TGTGCCAGCAGCTTAGATTACAGAAACATTCAGTACTTC	CASSLDYRNIQYF
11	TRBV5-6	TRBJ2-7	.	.	TGTGCCAGCAGCTTGGGACACGAGCAGTACTTC	CASSLGHEQYF
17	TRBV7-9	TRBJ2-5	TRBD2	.	TGTGCCAGCAGCAGCCTACCGGGACTAGCGGGGAAAGAGACCCAGTACTTC	CASSSLPGLAGKETQYF
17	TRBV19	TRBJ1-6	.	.	TGTGCCAGTAGTATAGGAGTAGCGGGCAGCTTTAATTCACCCCTCCACTTT	CASSIGVAGSFNSPLHF
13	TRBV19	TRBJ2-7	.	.	TGTGCCAGTAGTTACCCACCATCAATCGAGCAGTACTTC	CASSYPPSIEQYF
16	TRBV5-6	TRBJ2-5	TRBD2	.	TGTGCCAGCAGCTTGTGGGGTAGCGGGCGACAAGAGACCCAGTACTTC	CASSLWGSGRQETQYF
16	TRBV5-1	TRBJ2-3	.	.	TGCGCCAGCAGCCCGGGACGGACCTCTGGGGCAGATACGCAGTATTTT	CASSPGRTSGADTQYF
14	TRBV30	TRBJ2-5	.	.	TGTGCCTGGAGTTTGACTACCTTCCAAGAGACCCAGTACTTC	CAWSLTTFQETQYF
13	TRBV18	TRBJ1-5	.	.	TGTGCCAGCTCACCCCGGGGGGAACAGCCCCAGCATTTT	CASSPRGEQPQHF
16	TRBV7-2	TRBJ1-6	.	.	TGTGCCAGCAGCCGAAATACAGGGATCGGGAATTCACCCCTCCACTTT	CASSRNTGIGNSPLHF
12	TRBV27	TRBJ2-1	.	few	TGTGCCAGCAGTCGAGGCTACAATGAGCAGTTCTTC	CASSRGYNEQFF
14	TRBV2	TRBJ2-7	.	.	TGTGCCAGCAGTGCCCTAACCGTCCGGGACGAGCAGTACTTC	CASSALTVRDEQYF
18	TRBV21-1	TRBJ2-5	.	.	TGTGCCAGCAGCAAGGGAAACTGGAGGGACAGGGGTGGCGAGACCCAGTACTTC	CASSKGNWRDRGGETQYF
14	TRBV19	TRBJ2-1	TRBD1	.	TGTGCCAGTAGTATAGGGACAGGGAGCAATGAGCAGTTCTTC	CASSIGTGSNEQFF
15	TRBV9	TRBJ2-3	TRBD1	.	TGTGCCAGCAGCGTAGACGGGACAGATGTGGATACGCAGTATTTT	CASSVDGTDVDTQYF
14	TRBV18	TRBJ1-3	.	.	TGTGCCAGCTCACCGGACAGTTGGGGGAACACCATATATTTT	CASSPDSWGNTIYF
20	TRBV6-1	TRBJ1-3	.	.	TGTGCCAGCAGTGAAGGTGTGGGACTCGGATTCTGGCCCTCTGGAAACACCATATATTTT	CASSEGVGLGFWPSGNTIYF
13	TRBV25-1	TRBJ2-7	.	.	TGTGCCAGCAGTGTTAATTTAAATAACGAGCAGTACTTC	CASSVNLNNEQYF
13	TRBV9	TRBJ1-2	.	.	TGTGCCAGCAGCTTGACCGGGATCTATGGCTACACCTTC	CASSLTGIYGYTF
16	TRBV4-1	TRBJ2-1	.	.	TGCGCCAGCAGCCAACTCCTAGTGCAGCCCTACAATGAGCAGTTCTTC	CASSQLLVQPYNEQFF
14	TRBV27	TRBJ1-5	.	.	TGTGCCAGCAGTTTGCAGGGCGGCAATCAGCCCCAGCATTTT	CASSLQGGNQPQHF
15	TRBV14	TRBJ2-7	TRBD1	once	TGTGCCAGCTCTGGGACAGGGGGCGGCACTGGCGAGCAGTACTTC	CASSGTGGGTGEQYF
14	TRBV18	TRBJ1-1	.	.	TGTGCCAGCATAGGAACACCTCGGGATATTGAAGCTTTCTTT	CASIGTPRDIEAFF
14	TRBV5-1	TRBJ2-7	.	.	TGCGCCAGCAGCTTGGTGGGCACCCTCTACGAGCAGTACTTC	CASSLVGTLYEQYF
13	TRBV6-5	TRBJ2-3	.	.	TGTGCCAGCAGTTACGCTCGCTCCGATACGCAGTATTTT	CASSYARSDTQYF
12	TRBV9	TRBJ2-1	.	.	TGTGCCAGCAGCCACGCTAGCAATGAGCAGTTCTTC	CASSHASNEQFF
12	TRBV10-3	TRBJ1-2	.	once	TGTGCCACCGGTGGTATCGGGGTCGGCTACACCTTC	CATGGIGVGYTF
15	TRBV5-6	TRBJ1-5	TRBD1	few	TGTGCCAGCAGCTGGGGACAGGGGGAAGCTCAGCCCCAGCATTTT	CASSWGQGEAQPQHF
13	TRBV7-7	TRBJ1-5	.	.	TGTGCTAGCAGCTTGGGTAACGATCAGCCCCAGCATTTT	CASSLGNDQPQHF
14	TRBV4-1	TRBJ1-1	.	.	TGCGCCAGCAGCCAAGATCCTTGGAACACTGAAGCTTTCTTT	CASSQDPWNTEAFF
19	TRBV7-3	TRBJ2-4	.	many	TGTGCCAGCAGCTTACTTCAGGATCCCCGGTCGGCCCAGAAAAACATTCAGTACTTC	CASSLLQDPRSAQKNIQYF
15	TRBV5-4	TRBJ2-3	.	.	TGTGCCAGCAGCTTGTCCATGGGCAGCACAGATACGCAGTATTTT	CASSLSMGSTDTQYF
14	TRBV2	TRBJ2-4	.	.	TGTGCCAGCAGTGAAGGGGGTAACAAAAACATTCAGTACTTC	CASSEGGNKNIQYF